This T cell receptor beta chain was observed in a study of T cell responses to AZD1222 COVID-19 vaccine. Repertoires were generated with immunoSEQ multiplex PCR, while TCRdb's copy carries only in-frame clones and drops some. Of around 130,000 clones listed, over 85% were seen once; the top ten hold 5.4%. This clone came up once. A junction end diverges from the germline sequence, so it may reflect a read error. CDR1 SGHRS and CDR2 YFSETQ come from the germline V gene. There are 14 residues in the CDR3. The rearrangement joins TRBV5-1 to TRBJ1-1; D is perhaps TRBD1 (5 bases). The sample in question was peripheral blood, obtained on day 0 of AZD1222 vaccination. This TCR came from an adult in good health. In DNA form, the CDR3 reads TGCGCCAGCACCTTGGGGCTGATGAACACTGAAGCTTTCTTT. This gives the protein CASTLGLMNTEAFF.